This T cell receptor beta chain was found in a study of blood T cell repertoires in COVID-19. Study at large: Some COVID-19 samples were acute and others convalescent; all came from the United States, Italy and Spain.

CDR3 size: 15 residues. The germline V and J ends were trimmed by 9 bases and 0 bases, with 16 bases remaining between them. Germline loops: CDR1 SGHRS, CDR2 YFSETQ. Those enrolled in Seattle joined during active infection and were followed longitudinally afterward. How the authors handled the data: Estimated nucleated cell counts came from reference gene primer amplification. The method was immunoSEQ multiplex PCR; TCRdb's version includes in-frame clones alone and lacks a portion of them. The V and J calls and clone size were taken over from that table, and D and trimming were inferred from the DNA. The repertoire consists of almost 200,000 clones, with roughly 83% occurring once and the leading ten covering almost 6%.

This clonotype originated in a woman aged 40 to 55 with COVID-19, enrolled during active disease. The sequenced sample consisted of peripheral blood. The chain has TRBV5-1 and TRBJ2-1; D possibly corresponds to TRBD2 (5 bases). DNA for the CDR3: TGCGCCACCGCCCGGGAAGGGAGCTCCTACAATGAGCAGTTCTTC. Translated: CATAREGSSYNEQFF.